This TCR beta chain stems from a study of T-cell reconstitution after alpha-beta-depleted transplantation in children. As for this clonotype: No antigen is known for it.

Study-level findings and limits: Reported findings indicate that, about two months after transplant, alpha-beta T cells came from several hundred expanded clones, which were derived from non-depleted graft cells. Fresh T-cell production supplied most of the T-cell counts and diversity seen one year after transplant. The high TCRbeta diversity at day 60 in some patients came from surviving recipient T cells and thymic progenitors.

During its preparation, the TCRbeta library received unique molecular identifiers. MiXCR was run by TCRdb on the PCR reads, yielding one entry per CDR3 protein. Of about 78,000 distinct CDR3 sequences in the sample, around 14% were seen once. Sequencing used PBMCs, mostly from graft donor cells, obtained 180 days after TCRalphabeta/CD19-depleted stem cell transplant. The TCR was taken from a male patient aged 2 to 9 who had a stem cell transplant for acute lymphoblastic leukemia, so the T cells may come from the graft donor.

CDR3 sequence (DNA): TGCAGCGTTGAAGGGGGGGCCGGGGAGCTGTTTTTT. As protein: CSVEGGAGELFF. The chain couples TRBV29-1 to TRBJ2-2; D perhaps matches TRBD2 (6 bases). Germline values: CDR1 SQVTM, CDR2 ANQGSEA. V shed 1 base and J shed 6 bases, with 6 bases lying between them. The CDR3 runs to 12 residues.